This T cell receptor (beta chain) derives from a study of Graves' ophthalmopathy and Graves' hyperthyroidism (dated by TCRdb to 2017 to 2018). A note on the overall study: Peripheral blood samples were taken at the time of initial diagnosis, before any treatment was given. An independent validation cohort comprised some 19 hyperthyroidism patients and some 16 patients who later progressed from hyperthyroidism to ophthalmopathy. In about 6 hyperthyroidism patients, T-cell repertoires of thyroid tissue and blood were compared. In total, approximately 130 blood samples were TCR-sequenced: under 45 ophthalmopathy, around 75 hyperthyroidism and roughly 17 hyperthyroidism-to-ophthalmopathy patients. The approximately 97 discovery patients were randomly divided into training and test sets at a 7:3 ratio. Following sampling, methimazole starting at 30 mg daily was administered to hyperthyroidism patients, and high-dose intravenous methylprednisolone was administered to ophthalmopathy patients. To explore V-J signatures distinguishing ophthalmopathy from hyperthyroidism, a discovery set of 100 or so patients (roughly 44 ophthalmopathy, over 55 stable hyperthyroidism) was enrolled. The study used signatures of the TCR beta repertoire to tell Graves' ophthalmopathy apart from Graves' hyperthyroidism and to predict which patients would progress to ophthalmopathy.

The germline ends are 10 bases apart after V is trimmed by 0 bases and J by 5 bases. Per the germline V gene, MNHEY is the CDR1 and SVGAGI is the CDR2. Taken from cysteine to phenylalanine, the CDR3 has 14 residues. Only CDR3 DNA remains: 42 bases, in frame from the first base. The investigation overall reported the following: Most expanded thyroid clonotypes with a frequency above 0.001 also appeared in blood, which suggests that blood repertoires may reflect the immune response in the thyroid. In validation, the model predicted ophthalmopathy progression with 70.59% sensitivity and 72.22% specificity; eleven to twelve predicted patients were CT-confirmed with GO in a median of 6.5 months. In cross-validation, the 13-signature model distinguished ophthalmopathy from stable hyperthyroidism with just over 85% sensitivity and approximately 81% specificity, and in the test set the corresponding values were around 80% and 75%. No statistical method was used to predetermine the sample size, and group allocation was not hidden from the investigators.

TCR beta CDR3 regions were amplified from RNA transcripts for repertoire sequencing. HTBI primers and the Qiagen OneStep RT-PCR kit were used in a first-round RT-PCR, which was followed by a second-round multiplex PCR, size selection and purification. Libraries were sequenced paired-end with 100 bp reads on an Illumina HiSeq2000. The authors processed their data as follows. SOAPnuke was used to process the reads, throwing out any read that had adapters, had uncalled bases, had a mean Phred below 15, or lacked an exact constant-primer or identifier match. COPE v1.2.5 was used to merge the high-quality paired reads. Each unique nucleotide sequence was defined as a clonotype, and clonotypes were aligned to IMGT TRB V, D and J references with MiTCR v1.1. The analysis was limited to V-J combinations with a frequency above 0.0001, which together covered just over 98% of the repertoires. For each V-J combination, a TCR clonal expansion and chaos score was defined as the ratio of F50 clonal expansion to chaos observed in the TCRdist matrix. Welch's t-statistics and random forest were used to reduce features to about a dozen V-J combinations, which were fed into a naive Bayes classifier. The Morisita-Horn index was used to measure how similar the thyroid and blood repertoires were. Through fastp at Q25 and MiXCR, TCRdb rebuilt clones from the public reads, retaining in-frame beta chains. When rows share a CDR3 protein, they turn into one entry using the most common DNA and genes. It is TCRdb's table, rather than the study itself, that gives the V and J calls and clone size. The table for this sample lists around 470,000 distinct CDR3 sequences; approximately 15% of them were counted only once. The top ten constitute approximately 9.8% of the sample.

Comment on this clonotype: Its antigen is still unknown. A much larger clone lies a single base off, so this may be a read error.

Patients with ophthalmopathy had moderately to severely active disease, with a Clinical Activity Score of 3 or more, a NOSPECS grade of 4 or more, and a disease duration of less than 3 months. Patients were excluded if they had other autoimmune diseases, uncontrolled infections, pregnancy or lactation. Clinical symptoms, serum thyroxine, TRAb, thyroid ultrasound and orbital computed tomography were used for diagnosis. PBMCs were isolated from around 10 ml of fresh peripheral blood by Ficoll-Paque density gradient centrifugation. Total RNA was extracted using Trizol reagent, and RNA quality was checked on an Agilent 2100 Bioanalyzer.

The rearranged segments are TRBV6-5 and TRBJ1-2, with no confidently assigned D gene. The receptor comes from a woman in her 30s with Graves' ophthalmopathy. Donor details come from another sample of the same person, matched by shared clones. The specimen was blood. The DNA sequence is given as TGTGCCAGCAGTTACTCGAATGCGAAATATGGCTACACCTTC. It is translated as CASSYSNAKYGYTF.